This T cell receptor (beta chain) was identified during a study of Ad26.COV2.S vaccination and SARS-CoV-2 variants. Sequenced by immunoSEQ multiplex PCR; TCRdb stores in-frame clones only, minus some. Of roughly 510,000 clones listed, around nine tenths are singletons. In the case of this clone: Sequence at one end of the junction differs from germline and may be a read error.

Treatment meaning: some 19 received Ad26.COV2.S at low or high dose, single or two shots; about 5 received placebo; per-sample allocation not given. The samples date from day 63 after the first vaccine or placebo injection. This CDR3 comprises 11 residues. CDR1 MNHEY and CDR2 SVGAGI come from the germline V gene. The source material was peripheral blood, sampled in a trial of Ad26.COV2.S vaccine versus placebo. V usage is TRBV6-5 and J usage is TRBJ2-5, with D unclear. The source of this sequence is a person aged 18-60 years who received the Ad26.COV2.S COVID-19 vaccine or a placebo. The CDR3 reads CASSTQVTQYF. The DNA of the CDR3 is TGTGCCAGCAGTACCCAAGTGACCCAGTACTTC.